The T cell receptor beta chain under discussion was sequenced for a study of cytomegalovirus exposure and HLA in healthy donors. About the study: The 120 validation repertoires were produced on the same platform as the roughly 700 repertoires of the first cohort. This was reported in a later analysis. General study results and limits: Cytomegalovirus association was assigned to under 200 TCR beta chains. It was reported that the classifier diagnosed cytomegalovirus status with high specificity and sensitivity in both the original and validation cohorts.

Produced via immunoSEQ multiplex PCR; TCRdb's table is partial and in-frame only. Of 150,000 to 200,000 clones in the sample, 86% were seen once. As to this clone: As yet, its antigen is unknown.

The source is a woman aged 18-30 years in good health and CMV-seronegative. Sequencing was carried out using PBMCs.

CDR3 DNA sequence: TGTGCTAGTGGTTTGGAAGCAACCGGGGAGCTGTTTTTT. It translates to CASGLEATGELFF. The rearrangement joins TRBV12-5 to TRBJ2-2; D is uncertain. The CDR3 loop spans 13 amino acids. Germline V lookup: CDR1 LGHNT, CDR2 FRNRAP. Trimming removed 1 base from V and 5 bases from J, with 5 bases in between.